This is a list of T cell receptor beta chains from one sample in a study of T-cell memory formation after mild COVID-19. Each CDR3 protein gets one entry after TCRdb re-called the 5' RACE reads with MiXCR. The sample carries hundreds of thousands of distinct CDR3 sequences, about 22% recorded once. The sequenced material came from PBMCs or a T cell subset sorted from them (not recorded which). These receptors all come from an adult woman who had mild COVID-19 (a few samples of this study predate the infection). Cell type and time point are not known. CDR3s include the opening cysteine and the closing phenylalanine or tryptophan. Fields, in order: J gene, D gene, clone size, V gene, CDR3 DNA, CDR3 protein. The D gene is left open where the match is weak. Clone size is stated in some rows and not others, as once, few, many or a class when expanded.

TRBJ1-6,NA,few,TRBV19,TGTGCCAGTAGTACCCTCCCAGATTTCAATTCACCCCTCCACTTT,CASSTLPDFNSPLHF
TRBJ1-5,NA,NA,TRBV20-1,TGCAGTGCTAGAGCCGGACGCGGGGGTAGCAATCAGCCCCAGCATTTT,CSARAGRGGSNQPQHF
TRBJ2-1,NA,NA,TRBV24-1,TGTGCCACCAGTGATCGCCGGACAACCTACAATGAGCAGTTCTTC,CATSDRRTTYNEQFF
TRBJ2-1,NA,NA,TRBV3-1,TGTGCCAGCAGCCAAGATAGGCAGGACAATGAGCAGTTCTTC,CASSQDRQDNEQFF
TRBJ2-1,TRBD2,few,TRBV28,TGTGCCAGCAGCCAACAGACTAGCGGGGTTGGCGATGAGCAGTTCTTC,CASSQQTSGVGDEQFF
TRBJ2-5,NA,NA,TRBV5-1,TGCGCCAGCAGCTTGGAGGTAGCTCCATCCCAAGAGACCCAGTACTTC,CASSLEVAPSQETQYF
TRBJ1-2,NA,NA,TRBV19,TGTGCCAGCAACACCGAAACAACTTTTTATGGCTACACCTTC,CASNTETTFYGYTF
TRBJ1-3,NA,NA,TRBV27,TGTGCCAGCAGTTCCTCCAGGGGAAACACCATATATTTT,CASSSSRGNTIYF
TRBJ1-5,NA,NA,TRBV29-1,TGCAGCTCTGGGGGTAGTAATGGCAATCAGCCCCAGCATTTT,CSSGGSNGNQPQHF
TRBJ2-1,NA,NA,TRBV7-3,TGTGCCAGCAGCTCCCCGGTTGGGGATGAGCAGTTCTTC,CASSSPVGDEQFF
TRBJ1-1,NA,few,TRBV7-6,TGTGCCAGCAGCTTAGATGCAGGGCGACACGGGAACACTGAAGCTTTCTTT,CASSLDAGRHGNTEAFF
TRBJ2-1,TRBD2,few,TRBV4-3,TGCGCCAGCAGCCAATTCGTCTCGGGAGGGAGCAATGAGCAGTTCTTC,CASSQFVSGGSNEQFF
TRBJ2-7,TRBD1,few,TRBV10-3,TGTGCCACGCGACAGGGGGAATTCTACGAGCAGTACTTC,CATRQGEFYEQYF
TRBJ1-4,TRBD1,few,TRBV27,TGTGCCAGCACCGGAGGGGGCGCCGGGGAAAAACTGTTTTTT,CASTGGGAGEKLFF
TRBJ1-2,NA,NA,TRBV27,TGTGCCAGCAGTTTATACGGGGCCGGTGACTACACCTTC,CASSLYGAGDYTF
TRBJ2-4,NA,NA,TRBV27,TGTGCCAGCAGTCCCACAGTAGCCAAAAACATTCAGTACTTC,CASSPTVAKNIQYF
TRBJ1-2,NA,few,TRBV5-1,TGCGCCAGCAGCTTCGACAGTGACTATGGCTACACCTTC,CASSFDSDYGYTF
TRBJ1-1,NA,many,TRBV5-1,TGCGCCAGCAGCTTGGAGACCGGGACGTTGACTGAAGCTTTCTTT,CASSLETGTLTEAFF
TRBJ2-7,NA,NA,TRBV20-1,TGCAGGGTAGGCTCCTACTCCCCATCCTACGAGCAGTACTTC,CRVGSYSPSYEQYF
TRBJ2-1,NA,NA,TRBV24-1,TGTGCCACCAGGGGGTCAGGTGCTCTGGGTGAGCAGTTCTTC,CATRGSGALGEQFF